One sample yielded the 32 T cell receptor beta chains listed below, sequenced in a study of shared clonotypes between healthy human individuals. Assay: immunoSEQ multiplex PCR; the TCRdb copy retains only in-frame clones and omits some. The sample lists about 92,000 clones; 60% to 75% were seen once. Sequencing was done on a sample of memory CD8+ T cells sorted from blood. Subset of the sample: CD45RO+ cells pooled with CCR7-negative TemRA cells. The receptors were sampled from a man aged 30 to 45 in good health.

The chain is built from TRBV13 and TRBJ1-3; the D is unclear. CDR3 size: 11 residues. Germline CDR1 reads PRHDT; CDR2 reads FYEKMQ (reference sequence). V lost 3 bases and J lost 4, with 1 base in between. The CDR3 reads CASSFGNTIYF. CDR3 coding DNA: TGTGCCAGCAGCTTCGGAAACACCATATATTTT.

The chain is built from TRBV4-3 and TRBJ2-2; TRBD1 matches at 8 bases. V lost 8 bases to trimming and J lost 6 bases; unmatched junction nucleotides: 8. Germline CDR1 LGHNA, CDR2 YSLEER. The CDR3 contains 14 residues. The chain's CDR3 is CASRTGQYAGELFF. In nucleotides, the CDR3 is TGCGCCAGCCGGACAGGGCAATATGCCGGGGAGCTGTTTTTT.

Concerning this clone itself: Additional DNA sequences in this sample encode the identical CDR3. The chain carries TRBV18 and TRBJ2-5; D call uncertain. The ends were cut back, 6 bases at V and 0 bases at J, with 2 bases in the middle. CDR1 is KGHSH and CDR2 is LQKENI in the germline V gene. CDR3 size: 11 residues. Here the CDR3 DNA reads TGTGCCAGCTCTTACCAAGAGACCCAGTACTTC. Translating gives CASSYQETQYF.

The rearrangement uses TRBV9 and TRBJ2-1, with D tentatively TRBD1 (6 bases). V was shortened by 0 bases and J by 0 bases, with 7 bases between the two germline ends. CDR1 SGDLS and CDR2 YYNGEE come from the germline V gene. The CDR3 has 15 amino acids. CDR3: CASSVEGGSYNEQFF. The CDR3 bases are TGTGCCAGCAGCGTAGAAGGGGGCTCCTACAATGAGCAGTTCTTC.

The chain joins TRBV18 to TRBJ2-7, with TRBD1 identical over 8 bases. The CDR3 is made up of 12 amino acids. With 3 bases clipped from V and 5 bases from J, the junction kept 0 bases outside the gene matches. CDR1 KGHSH and CDR2 LQKENI come from the germline V gene. The CDR3 DNA sequence: TGTGCCAGCTCACCGACAGGGGACGAGCAGTACTTC. Translated: CASSPTGDEQYF.

The chain is built from TRBV4-3 and TRBJ2-1; 13 bases are shared with TRBD2. The CDR3 runs to 13 residues. Looked up from germline, CDR1 is LGHNA and CDR2 is YSLEER. The J segment lost 9 bases and the V segment lost 4 bases, leaving 0 bases of the junction unmatched. CDR3 protein: CASSRLAGGEQFF. CDR3 sequence (DNA): TGCGCCAGCAGCCGACTAGCGGGAGGTGAGCAGTTCTTC.

V gene TRBV5-6 combines with J gene TRBJ2-7; D not resolved. The CDR3 consists of 14 residues. Trimming left V 0 bases short and J 4 bases short, with 11 bases between. The germline V gene encodes CDR1 SGHDT and CDR2 YYEEEE. The CDR3 sequence is CASSLGVGVYEQYF. CDR3 nucleotides: TGTGCCAGCAGCTTGGGTGTTGGGGTTTACGAGCAGTACTTC.

Many counts were recorded for this clone. The chain recombines TRBV28 with TRBJ2-7; D gene uncertain. Looked up from germline, CDR1 is MDHEN and CDR2 is SYDVKM. There are 12 residues in the CDR3. Trimming pared 8 bases from V and 0 bases from J, leaving 8 bases between. The DNA for the CDR3 is TGTGCCAGCGGCGAGATCTCCTACGAGCAGTACTTC. It encodes CASGEISYEQYF.

This chain connects TRBV29-1 to TRBJ2-3, with D unresolved. This CDR3 region has 14 residues. V lost 2 bases to trimming and J lost 2 bases, with 11 bases between them. Per the germline V gene, CDR1 is SQVTM and CDR2 is ANQGSEA. For the CDR3, the DNA is TGCAGCGTTGAACGGACCGACTCCACAGATACGCAGTATTTT. This gives the protein CSVERTDSTDTQYF.

The gene calls are TRBV23-1 and TRBJ2-7; 8 bases map to TRBD2. TRBV23-1 is placed among ORFs of uncertain function. J was trimmed by 4 bases and V by 9 bases; bases with no gene match: 11. The CDR3 sequence is 14 residues long. The CDR3 coding sequence is TGCGCCAGGTACCTCGGGGAGCGGGAGTACGAGCAGTACTTC. It yields the protein CARYLGEREYEQYF.

The CDR3 DNA reads TGTGCCAGCAGCGTCGGGCCTCACAGCGCGCTGGAGACCCAGTACTTC. Amino acids: CASSVGPHSALETQYF. V and J are TRBV9 and TRBJ2-5; D unclear. The CDR3 has 16 residues. V was shortened by 2 bases and J by 5 bases, with 19 bases between the two germline ends. Germline assignment: CDR1 SGDLS and CDR2 YYNGEE.

The chain is built from TRBV15 and TRBJ1-2; D may be TRBD1 (6 bases). Germline lookup yields CDR1 LNHNV and CDR2 YYDKDF (reference sequence). The CDR3 contains 15 residues. The germline V and J ends were trimmed by 1 base and 0 bases, with 9 bases remaining between them. Written as DNA, the CDR3 is TGTGCCACCAGCAGAGGAGGGGGGACTAACTATGGCTACACCTTC. This translates into CATSRGGGTNYGYTF.

The gene calls are TRBV4-1 and TRBJ1-4; tentative D call: TRBD1 (6 bases). The germline V and J ends were trimmed by 6 bases and 0 bases, with 11 bases remaining between them. The CDR3 length is 15 residues. Looked up from germline, CDR1 is MGHRA and CDR2 is YSYEKL. For the CDR3, the DNA is TGCGCCAGCAGATCCGGGGGCGCAACTAATGAAAAACTGTTTTTT. This translates into CASRSGGATNEKLFF.

This clone came up many times. The V and J genes are TRBV28 and TRBJ2-7, with 7 bases that match TRBD2. The V and J ends lost 6 bases and 0 bases, in that order; junction bases with no gene match: 8. Germline-derived CDR1 and CDR2 are MDHEN and SYDVKM. The CDR3 contains 15 residues. For the CDR3, the DNA is TGTGCCAGCAGGCCAGCGGGACTCAACTCCTACGAGCAGTACTTC. This sequence encodes CASRPAGLNSYEQYF.

The CDR3 region has the DNA TGTGCCAGTAGTATAGGTAGACTGGGGAGGTTTAGTGAGCAGTTCTTC. As protein: CASSIGRLGRFSEQFF. This chain joins TRBV19 and TRBJ2-1; tentatively, D is TRBD2 (6 bases). V was cut by 1 base and J by 9 bases, with 19 bases left in between. The length of the CDR3 is 16 residues. Germline CDR1 is LNHDA and CDR2 is SQIVND (reference sequence).

V and J are TRBV7-4 and TRBJ2-7, with 8 bases identical to TRBD2. Per the germline V gene, CDR1 is SGHVT and CDR2 is SQSDAQ. V dropped 4 bases and J dropped 0; count of bases not matched to a gene: 5. CDR3 length equals 15 residues. The CDR3 DNA sequence: TGTGCCAGCAGCTCCAGAGCGGGAGTCTCCTACGAGCAGTACTTC. Its protein is CASSSRAGVSYEQYF.

The rearrangement links TRBV6-5 to TRBJ1-1; TRBD1 aligns across 7 bases. The CDR3 is 14 amino acids. Germline V lookup: CDR1 MNHEY, CDR2 SVGAGI. Trimming took 2 bases from V and 6 from J; bases not matched to a gene: 6. The chain's CDR3 is CASSYGATGAEAFF. The CDR3 DNA sequence: TGTGCCAGCAGTTACGGGGCTACAGGGGCTGAAGCTTTCTTT.

Notes on this clone: The identical CDR3 is also encoded by other nucleotide sequences in the sample. The chain employs TRBV29-1 and TRBJ2-2; 14 nucleotides align to TRBD2. V lost 6 bases and J lost 8; bases outside the gene matches: 5. This CDR3 spans 14 amino acids. Germline V gives CDR1 SQVTM, CDR2 ANQGSEA. CDR3 DNA: TGCAGCGTGGAGGGACTAGCGGGAGAGGGGGAGCTGTTTTTT. Protein product: CSVEGLAGEGELFF.

The CDR3 loop is CASSQDRSSGATYNEQFF. CDR3 sequence (DNA): TGTGCCAGCAGCCAAGATAGAAGTAGCGGGGCAACTTACAATGAGCAGTTCTTC. The chain is built from TRBV4-2 and TRBJ2-1; 8 bases agree with TRBD2. Germline CDR1 is LGHNA and CDR2 is YNFKEQ. The V gene end was trimmed by 0 bases and the J gene end by 4 bases; junction bases not matched to a gene: 11. The CDR3 runs to 18 residues.

The chain recombines TRBV7-9 with TRBJ2-1; tentatively, D is TRBD1 (6 bases). The V end lost 5 bases, the J end lost 4 bases, and 18 bases lay between the germline ends. From germline, CDR1 is SEHNR and CDR2 FQNEAQ (reference sequence). The CDR3 has 16 residues. DNA of the CDR3: TGTGCCAGCAGCCCCCAGGGGAAAGGGCTATACAATGAGCAGTTCTTC. Amino acids: CASSPQGKGLYNEQFF.

The chain uses TRBV6-1 and TRBJ1-5, with TRBD1 as a possible D gene (6 bases). V dropped 5 bases and J dropped 7 bases, with 12 bases sitting between them. CDR1 MNHNS and CDR2 SASEGT come from the germline V gene. The CDR3 has 13 amino acids. CDR3 DNA: TGTGCCAGCAGTATACAGGGTGAGCAGCCCCAGCATTTT. Amino acids: CASSIQGEQPQHF.

This chain uses TRBV14 with TRBJ2-7; the match to TRBD2 covers 8 bases. CDR1 is SGHDN, CDR2 FVKESK, per germline. J lost 0 bases, V lost 0 bases, and 10 bases had no gene match. This CDR3 region has 18 residues. CDR3 in amino acids: CASSQDTRGLVSSYEQYF. CDR3 sequence (DNA): TGTGCCAGCAGCCAAGATACGCGGGGACTAGTGAGCTCCTACGAGCAGTACTTC.

This clone has just a few counts. Additional DNA sequences in this sample encode the identical CDR3. This rearrangement joins TRBV28 to TRBJ2-7; D not resolved. Germline CDR1 reads MDHEN; CDR2 reads SYDVKM. The CDR3 covers 12 residues. The V gene lost 2 bases and the J gene lost 0 bases, with 2 bases spanning the gap. The CDR3 DNA is TGTGCCAGCAGTTTAATCTCCTACGAGCAGTACTTC. Protein: CASSLISYEQYF.

This chain links TRBV7-9 with TRBJ2-5; tentatively, D is TRBD2 (6 bases). Germline values: CDR1 SEHNR, CDR2 FQNEAQ (reference sequence). The CDR3 is 14 residues long. V was cut by 5 bases and J by 2 bases, with 12 bases left in between. In DNA, the CDR3 is TGTGCCAGCAGCCCGCCTAGCGCTCAAGAGACCCAGTACTTC. It encodes CASSPPSAQETQYF. Complete variable domain (other parts from reference TRBV7-9 and TRBJ2-5): DTGVSQNPRHKITKRGQNVTFRCDPISEHNRLYWYRQTLGQGPEFLTYFQNEAQLEKSRLLSDRFSAERPKGSFSTLEIQRTEQGDSAMYLCASSPPSAQETQYFGPGTRLLVL.

There are a few counts of this clone. The DNA for the CDR3 is TGTGCCAGCAGTGAAGCACGGGGGAGGACCCAGTACTTC. Residues: CASSEARGRTQYF. The chain couples TRBV6-1 to TRBJ2-5, with D perhaps matching TRBD2 (6 bases). Trimming cost V 0 bases and J 7 bases, with 9 bases left between them. Germline-derived CDR1 and CDR2 are MNHNS and SASEGT. The CDR3 has 13 amino acids.

The genes are TRBV6-6 and TRBJ2-5; the D gene could be TRBD1 or TRBD2 (5 bases each). The germline V gene encodes CDR1 MNHNY and CDR2 SVGAGI (reference sequence). Trimming left V 4 bases short and J 4 bases short, with 13 bases between. The CDR3 has 14 residues. The CDR3: CASSSPRGVETQYF. In nucleotides, the CDR3 is TGTGCCAGCAGTTCCCCACGAGGGGTAGAGACCCAGTACTTC.

The CDR3 DNA reads TGTGCCAGCAGCTTAGATCATAAAGGGAAACTGTTTTTT. Translation gives CASSLDHKGKLFF. This chain joins TRBV11-2 and TRBJ1-4; D is unresolved. Trimming removed 0 bases from V and 11 bases from J, with 10 bases in between. CDR1 is SGHAT, CDR2 FQNNGV, per germline. The CDR3 contains 13 residues. Based on the CDR3 plus reference TRBV11-2 and TRBJ1-4, the full variable domain is EAGVAQSPRYKIIEKRQSVAFWCNPISGHATLYWYQQILGQGPKLLIQFQNNGVVDDSQLPKDRFSAERLKGVDSTLKIQPAKLEDSAVYLCASSLDHKGKLFFGSGTQLSVL.

The V gene is TRBV2, the J gene TRBJ1-5, with D perhaps TRBD1 (5 bases). The germline gives CDR1 SNHLY, CDR2 FYNNEI. The CDR3 contains 13 residues. V was clipped by 7 bases and J by 3 bases, with 10 bases between them. CDR3 sequence reads: CASTPGNNQPQHF. DNA for the CDR3: TGTGCCAGCACCCCAGGGAACAATCAGCCCCAGCATTTT.

This clone was recorded once. The chain recombines TRBV27 with TRBJ2-3; the match to TRBD2 covers 9 bases. This CDR3 has 21 residues. The V segment lost 1 base and the J segment 1 base; nucleotides outside the gene matches: 18. Looked up from germline, CDR1 is MNHEY and CDR2 is SMNVEV (reference sequence). The CDR3 sequence is CASSLLPPAISGRLGTDTQYF. In DNA form, the CDR3 reads TGTGCCAGCAGTTTATTACCCCCGGCCATTAGCGGGAGACTGGGCACAGATACGCAGTATTTT.

This clone was seen only once. The genes are TRBV6-6 and TRBJ2-2; D is tentatively TRBD1 or TRBD2 (6 bases each). The length of the CDR3 is 14 residues. Looked up from germline, CDR1 is MNHNY and CDR2 is SVGAGI (reference sequence). Trimming shortened V by 7 bases and J by 5 bases, and 14 bases separated the two germline ends. This chain's CDR3 is CASTRGPATGELFF. The CDR3 DNA follows: TGTGCCAGCACTCGGGGGCCGGCGACCGGGGAGCTGTTTTTT.

The chain links TRBV9 to TRBJ1-1; D is ambiguous. CDR3 length equals 14 residues. The germline CDR1 and CDR2 sequences are SGDLS and YYNGEE. The V end was cut by 4 bases, the J end by 2 bases, with 12 bases between. CDR3 region: CASSPTVSNTEAFF. The CDR3 DNA reads TGTGCCAGCAGCCCGACGGTCTCCAACACTGAAGCTTTCTTT.

The chain uses TRBV2 and TRBJ2-1; D call uncertain. The V and J ends lost 1 base and 6 bases respectively, with 13 bases between them. Germline CDR1 reads SNHLY; CDR2 reads FYNNEI. CDR3 size: 15 residues. CDR3 nucleotides: TGTGCCAGCAGTGAAGAGACACTAAGTGCCAATGAGCAGTTCTTC. This gives the protein CASSEETLSANEQFF.